This section outlines one T cell receptor (beta chain) sequence together with its context. This sample was included in a study of CD8 T cells in Susac syndrome. This CDR3 spans 15 amino acids. CDR1 LGHNA and CDR2 YSLEER come from the germline V gene. Trimming removed 0 bases from V and 0 bases from J, with 9 bases in between. Reverse transcription used about 0.45 to 1 ug RNA and random hexamers. Using its own MiXCR run on the immunoSEQ multiplex PCR reads, TCRdb lists one record per CDR3 protein. The sample has 150,000 to 200,000 distinct CDR3 sequences, roughly 92% seen once. This TCR was sampled from a human donor with Susac syndrome. The chain carries TRBV4-3 and TRBJ2-7; D ambiguous. Sequencing input: CD4+ T cells from PBMCs. CDR3 loop: CASSQERSYSYEQYF. The CDR3 DNA is TGCGCCAGCAGCCAAGAAAGATCCTACTCCTACGAGCAGTACTTC.